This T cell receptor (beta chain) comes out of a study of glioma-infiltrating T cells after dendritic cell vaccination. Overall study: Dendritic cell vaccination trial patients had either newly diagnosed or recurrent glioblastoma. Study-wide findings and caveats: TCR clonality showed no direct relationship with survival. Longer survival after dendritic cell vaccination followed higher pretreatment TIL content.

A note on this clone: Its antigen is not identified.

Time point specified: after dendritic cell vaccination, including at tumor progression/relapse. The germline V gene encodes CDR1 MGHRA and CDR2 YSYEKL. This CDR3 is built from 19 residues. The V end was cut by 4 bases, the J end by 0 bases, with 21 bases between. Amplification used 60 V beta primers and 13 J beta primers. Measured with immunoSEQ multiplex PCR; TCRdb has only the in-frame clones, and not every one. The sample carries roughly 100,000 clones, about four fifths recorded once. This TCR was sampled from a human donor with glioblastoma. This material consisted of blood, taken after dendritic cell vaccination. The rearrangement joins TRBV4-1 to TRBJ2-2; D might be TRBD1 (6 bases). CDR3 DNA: TGCGCCAGCAGCCTCACTCTTACTTCCGGGACATCGAACACCGGGGAGCTGTTTTTT. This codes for CASSLTLTSGTSNTGELFF.